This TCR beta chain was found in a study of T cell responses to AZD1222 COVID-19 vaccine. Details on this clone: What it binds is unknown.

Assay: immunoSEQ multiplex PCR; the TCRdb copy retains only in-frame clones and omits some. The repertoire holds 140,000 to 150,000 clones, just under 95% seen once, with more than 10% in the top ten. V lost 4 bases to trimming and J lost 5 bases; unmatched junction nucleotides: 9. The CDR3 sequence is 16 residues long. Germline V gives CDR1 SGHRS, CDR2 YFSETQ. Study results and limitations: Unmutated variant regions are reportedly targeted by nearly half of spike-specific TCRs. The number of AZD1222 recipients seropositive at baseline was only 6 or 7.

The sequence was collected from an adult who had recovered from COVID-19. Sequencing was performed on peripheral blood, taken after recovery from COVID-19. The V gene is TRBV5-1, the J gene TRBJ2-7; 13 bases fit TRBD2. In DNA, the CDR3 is TGCGCCAGCAGCACGGGACTAGCGGGAATATCTCACGAGCAGTACTTC. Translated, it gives CASSTGLAGISHEQYF.